The clone carrying this TCR beta chain has only a few counts. These data are taken from a study of blood T cell repertoires in COVID-19. The overall study: Specimens from acute and convalescent COVID-19 originated in the United States, Italy and Spain.

The germline gives CDR1 MNHEY, CDR2 SVGEGT. The CDR3 is made up of 11 amino acids. The V end was cut by 6 bases, the J end by 11 bases, with 11 bases between. TCRdb keeps only in-frame clones here, not all; method: immunoSEQ multiplex PCR. The sample has more than 55,000 clones, 65% to 85% seen once. This chain uses TRBV6-2 or TRBV6-3 with TRBJ2-1, with D possibly matching TRBD2 (6 bases). The TCR was taken from a woman aged 45-65 years with active or convalescent COVID-19. Source material: peripheral blood. This CDR3 is CASSTDYKQFF. DNA of the CDR3: TGTGCCAGCAGCACGGACTACAAGCAGTTCTTC.